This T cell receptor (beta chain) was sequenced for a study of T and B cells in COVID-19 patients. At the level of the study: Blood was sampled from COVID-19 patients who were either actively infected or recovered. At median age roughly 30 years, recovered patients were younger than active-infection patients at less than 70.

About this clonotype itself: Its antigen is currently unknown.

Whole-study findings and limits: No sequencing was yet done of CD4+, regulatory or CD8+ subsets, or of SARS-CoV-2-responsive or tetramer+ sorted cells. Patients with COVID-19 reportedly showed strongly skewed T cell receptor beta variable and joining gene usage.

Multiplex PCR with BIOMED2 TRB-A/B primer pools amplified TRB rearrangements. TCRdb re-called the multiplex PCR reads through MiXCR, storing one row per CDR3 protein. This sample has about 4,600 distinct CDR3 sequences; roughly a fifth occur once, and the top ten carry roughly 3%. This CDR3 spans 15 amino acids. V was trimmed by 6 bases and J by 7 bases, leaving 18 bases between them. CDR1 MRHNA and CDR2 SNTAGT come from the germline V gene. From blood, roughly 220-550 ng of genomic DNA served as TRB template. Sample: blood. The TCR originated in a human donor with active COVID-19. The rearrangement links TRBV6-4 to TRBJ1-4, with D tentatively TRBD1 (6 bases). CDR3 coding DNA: TGTGCCAGCAGCAAAAATGACAGGCGAGGTGAAAAACTGTTTTTT. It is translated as CASSKNDRRGEKLFF.